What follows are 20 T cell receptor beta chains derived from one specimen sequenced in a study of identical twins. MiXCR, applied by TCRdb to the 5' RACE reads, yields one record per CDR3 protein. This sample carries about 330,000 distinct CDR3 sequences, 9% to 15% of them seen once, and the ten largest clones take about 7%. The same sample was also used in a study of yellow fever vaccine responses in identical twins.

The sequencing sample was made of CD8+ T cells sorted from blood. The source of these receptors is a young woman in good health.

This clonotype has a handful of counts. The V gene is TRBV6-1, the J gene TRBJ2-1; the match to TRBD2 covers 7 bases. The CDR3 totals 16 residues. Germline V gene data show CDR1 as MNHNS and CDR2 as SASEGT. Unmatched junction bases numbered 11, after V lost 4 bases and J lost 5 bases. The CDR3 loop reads CASSVPAGFAHNEQFF. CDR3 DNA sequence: TGTGCCAGCAGTGTACCAGCGGGGTTTGCCCACAATGAGCAGTTCTTC.

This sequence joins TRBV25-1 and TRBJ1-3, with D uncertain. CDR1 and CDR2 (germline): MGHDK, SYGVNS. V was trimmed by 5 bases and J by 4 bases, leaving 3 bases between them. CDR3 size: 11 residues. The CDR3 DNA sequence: TGTGCCAGCAGTATGGGAAACACCATATATTTT. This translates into CASSMGNTIYF.

CDR3 DNA: TGCAGTGCTAGGGACTCCGGGACCCACTATCTGGATGAGCAGTTCTTC. It yields the protein CSARDSGTHYLDEQFF. The chain links TRBV20-1 to TRBJ2-1; D is perhaps TRBD1 or TRBD2 (5 bases each). The length of the CDR3 is 16 residues. Germline assignment: CDR1 DFQATT and CDR2 SNEGSKA (reference sequence). Trimming left V 3 bases short and J 8 bases short, with 23 bases between.

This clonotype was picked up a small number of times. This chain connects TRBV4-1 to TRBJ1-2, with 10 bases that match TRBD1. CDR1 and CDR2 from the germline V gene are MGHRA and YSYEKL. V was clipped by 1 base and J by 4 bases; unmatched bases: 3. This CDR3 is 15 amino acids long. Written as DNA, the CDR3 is TGCGCCAGCAGCCAAGCGACAGGGGGCAGCTATGGCTACACCTTC. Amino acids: CASSQATGGSYGYTF.

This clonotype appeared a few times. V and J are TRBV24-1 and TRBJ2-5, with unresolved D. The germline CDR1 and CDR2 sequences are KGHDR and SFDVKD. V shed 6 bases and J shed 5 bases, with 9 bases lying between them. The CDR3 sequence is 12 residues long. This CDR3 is CATSSDAETQYF. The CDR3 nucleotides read TGTGCCACCAGTTCTGATGCGGAGACCCAGTACTTC.

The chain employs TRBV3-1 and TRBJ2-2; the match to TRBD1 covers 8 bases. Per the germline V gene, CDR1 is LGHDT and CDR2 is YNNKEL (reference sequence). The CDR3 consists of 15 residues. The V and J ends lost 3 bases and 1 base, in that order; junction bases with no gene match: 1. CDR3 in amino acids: CASSQGQVNTGELFF. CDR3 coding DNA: TGTGCCAGCAGCCAGGGACAGGTGAACACCGGGGAGCTGTTTTTT.

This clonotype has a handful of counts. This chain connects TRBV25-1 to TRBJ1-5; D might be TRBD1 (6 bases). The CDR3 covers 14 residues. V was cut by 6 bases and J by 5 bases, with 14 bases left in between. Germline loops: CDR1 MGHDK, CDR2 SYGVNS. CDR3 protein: CASSEGGAYQPQHF. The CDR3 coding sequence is TGTGCCAGCAGCGAGGGGGGGGCTTATCAGCCCCAGCATTTT.

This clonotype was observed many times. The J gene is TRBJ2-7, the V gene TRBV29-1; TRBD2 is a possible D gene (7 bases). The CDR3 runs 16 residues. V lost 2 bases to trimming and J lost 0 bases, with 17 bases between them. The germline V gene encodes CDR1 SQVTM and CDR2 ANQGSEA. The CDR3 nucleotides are TGCAGCGTTGAAAAGCCCCGGGGGGCACACTCCTACGAGCAGTACTTC. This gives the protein CSVEKPRGAHSYEQYF.

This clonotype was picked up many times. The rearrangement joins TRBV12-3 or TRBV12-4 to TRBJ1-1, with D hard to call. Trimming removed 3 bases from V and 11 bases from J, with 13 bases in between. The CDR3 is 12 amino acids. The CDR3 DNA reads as TGTGCCAGCAGTTTGGCAGGCCCCGAGGCTTTCTTT. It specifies CASSLAGPEAFF.

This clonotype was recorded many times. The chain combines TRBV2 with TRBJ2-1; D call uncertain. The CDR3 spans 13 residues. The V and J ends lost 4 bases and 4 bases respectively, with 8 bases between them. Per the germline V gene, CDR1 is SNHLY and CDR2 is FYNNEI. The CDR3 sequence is CASSVGRYNEQFF. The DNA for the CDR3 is TGTGCCAGCAGTGTTGGCAGATACAATGAGCAGTTCTTC.

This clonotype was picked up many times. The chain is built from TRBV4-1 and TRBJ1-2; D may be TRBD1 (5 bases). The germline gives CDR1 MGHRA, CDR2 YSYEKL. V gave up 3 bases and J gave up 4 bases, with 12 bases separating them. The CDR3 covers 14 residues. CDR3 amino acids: CASSQAGSPYGYTF. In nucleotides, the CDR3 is TGCGCCAGCAGCCAGGCAGGGTCTCCCTATGGCTACACCTTC.

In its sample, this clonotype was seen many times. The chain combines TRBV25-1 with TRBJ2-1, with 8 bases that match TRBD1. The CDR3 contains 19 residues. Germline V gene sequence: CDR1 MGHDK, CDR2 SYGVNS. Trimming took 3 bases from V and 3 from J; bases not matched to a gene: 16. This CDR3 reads CASSDPAGGTGGRYNEQFF. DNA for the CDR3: TGTGCCAGCAGTGATCCCGCCGGCGGGACAGGAGGCCGCTACAATGAGCAGTTCTTC.

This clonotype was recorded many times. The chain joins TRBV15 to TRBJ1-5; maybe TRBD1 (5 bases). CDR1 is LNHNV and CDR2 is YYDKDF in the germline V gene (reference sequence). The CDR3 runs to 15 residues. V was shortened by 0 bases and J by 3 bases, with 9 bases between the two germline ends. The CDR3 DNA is TGTGCCACCAGCAGAGATAGGGGTGACAATCAGCCCCAGCATTTT. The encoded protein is CATSRDRGDNQPQHF.

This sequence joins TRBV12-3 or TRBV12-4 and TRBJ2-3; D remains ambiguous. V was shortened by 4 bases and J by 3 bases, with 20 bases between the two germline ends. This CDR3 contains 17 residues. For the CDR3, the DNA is TGTGCCAGCAGTTCCTCCGGCGGCGCTGTAGGGACAGATACGCAGTATTTT. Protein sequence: CASSSSGGAVGTDTQYF.

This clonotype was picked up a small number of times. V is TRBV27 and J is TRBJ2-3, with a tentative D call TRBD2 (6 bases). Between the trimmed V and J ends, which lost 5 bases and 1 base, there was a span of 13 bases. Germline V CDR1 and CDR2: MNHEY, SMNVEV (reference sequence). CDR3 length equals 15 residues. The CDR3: CASSLRTIGTDTQYF. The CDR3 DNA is TGTGCCAGCAGTCTCCGGACTATTGGCACAGATACGCAGTATTTT.

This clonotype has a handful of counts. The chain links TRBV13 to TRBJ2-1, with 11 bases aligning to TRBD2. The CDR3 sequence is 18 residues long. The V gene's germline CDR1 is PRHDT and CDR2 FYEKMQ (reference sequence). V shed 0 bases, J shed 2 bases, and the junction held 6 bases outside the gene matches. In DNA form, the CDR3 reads TGTGCCAGCAGCTTAGGGCTAGCGGGGGGCTACACCTACAATGAGCAGTTCTTC. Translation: CASSLGLAGGYTYNEQFF. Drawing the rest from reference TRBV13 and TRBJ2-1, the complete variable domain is AAGVIQSPRHLIKEKRETATLKCYPIPRHDTVYWYQQGPGQDPQFLISFYEKMQSDKGSIPDRFSAQQFSDYHSELNMSSLELGDSALYFCASSLGLAGGYTYNEQFFGPGTRLTVL.

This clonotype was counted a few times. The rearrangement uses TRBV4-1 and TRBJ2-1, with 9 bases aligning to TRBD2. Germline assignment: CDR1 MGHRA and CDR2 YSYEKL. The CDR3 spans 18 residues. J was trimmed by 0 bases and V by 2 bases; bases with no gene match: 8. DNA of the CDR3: TGCGCCAGCAGCCAAACAGCCCTAGCGGGGAGCTCCTACAATGAGCAGTTCTTC. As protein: CASSQTALAGSSYNEQFF.

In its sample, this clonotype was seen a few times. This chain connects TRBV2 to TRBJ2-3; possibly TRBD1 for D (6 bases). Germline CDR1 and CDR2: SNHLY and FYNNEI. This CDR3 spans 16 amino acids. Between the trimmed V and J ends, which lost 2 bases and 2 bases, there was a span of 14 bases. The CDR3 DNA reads TGTGCCAGCAGTGAATGGACAGCCCATTTCACAGATACGCAGTATTTT. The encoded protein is CASSEWTAHFTDTQYF.

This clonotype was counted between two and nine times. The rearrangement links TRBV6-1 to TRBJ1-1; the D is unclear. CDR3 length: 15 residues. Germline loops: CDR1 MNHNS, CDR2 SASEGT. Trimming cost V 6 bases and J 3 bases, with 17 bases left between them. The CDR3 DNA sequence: TGTGCCAGCAGCCCTTTTGCCCGGTGGGACACTGAAGCTTTCTTT. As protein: CASSPFARWDTEAFF.

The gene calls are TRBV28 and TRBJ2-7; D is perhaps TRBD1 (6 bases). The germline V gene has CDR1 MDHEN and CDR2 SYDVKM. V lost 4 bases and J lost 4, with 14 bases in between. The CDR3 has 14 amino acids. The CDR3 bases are TGTGCCAGCAGTTCCCCCTCACAGGGTTACGAGCAGTACGTC. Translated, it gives CASSSPSQGYEQYV.